This T cell receptor (beta chain) appears in the sequencing data of a study of shared clonotypes between healthy human individuals. The donor cohort consisted entirely of Caucasian adults residing in Nashville, Tennessee. Trimming cost V 4 bases and J 3 bases; bases outside gene matches: 8. The V gene's germline CDR1 is WSHSY and CDR2 SAAADI. CDR3 size: 16 residues. Clones were read by immunoSEQ multiplex PCR, and TCRdb kept only the in-frame ones, dropping some. The sample records over a million clones, approximately 98.5% being singletons. The source of this sequence is a man under 40 in good health. The sequenced material came from naive CD4+ T cells sorted from blood. Subset reported: CD45RA+ positively selected. The rearrangement joins TRBV10-2 to TRBJ2-7; 11 bases are shared with TRBD2. The CDR3 region is CASSASGRSLYYEQYF. The CDR3 region has the DNA TGCGCCAGCAGTGCTAGCGGGAGGTCTCTTTACTACGAGCAGTACTTC.